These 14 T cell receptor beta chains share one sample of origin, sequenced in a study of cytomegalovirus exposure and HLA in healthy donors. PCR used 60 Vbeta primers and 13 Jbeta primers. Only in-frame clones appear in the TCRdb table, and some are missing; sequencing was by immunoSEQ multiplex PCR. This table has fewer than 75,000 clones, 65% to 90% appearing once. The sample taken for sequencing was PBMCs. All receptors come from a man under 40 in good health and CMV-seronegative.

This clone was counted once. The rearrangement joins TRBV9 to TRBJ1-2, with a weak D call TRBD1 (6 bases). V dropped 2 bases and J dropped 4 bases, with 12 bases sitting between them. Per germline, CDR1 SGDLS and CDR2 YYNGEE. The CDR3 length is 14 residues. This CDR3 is CASSVRDIGYGYTF. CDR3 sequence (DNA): TGTGCCAGCAGCGTGAGGGACATCGGCTATGGCTACACCTTC.

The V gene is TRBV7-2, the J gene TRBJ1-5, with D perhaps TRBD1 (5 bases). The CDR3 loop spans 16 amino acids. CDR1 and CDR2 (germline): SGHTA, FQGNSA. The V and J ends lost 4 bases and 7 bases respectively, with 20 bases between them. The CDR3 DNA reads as TGTGCCAGCAGCTATAGTAGCTGGGGCAACGCGCAGCCCCAGCATTTT. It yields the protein CASSYSSWGNAQPQHF.

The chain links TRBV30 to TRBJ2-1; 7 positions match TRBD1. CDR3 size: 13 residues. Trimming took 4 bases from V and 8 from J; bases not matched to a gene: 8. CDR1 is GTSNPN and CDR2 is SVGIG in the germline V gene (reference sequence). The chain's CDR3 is CAWTPVGGDEQFF. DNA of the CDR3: TGTGCCTGGACCCCGGTAGGGGGCGATGAGCAGTTCTTC.

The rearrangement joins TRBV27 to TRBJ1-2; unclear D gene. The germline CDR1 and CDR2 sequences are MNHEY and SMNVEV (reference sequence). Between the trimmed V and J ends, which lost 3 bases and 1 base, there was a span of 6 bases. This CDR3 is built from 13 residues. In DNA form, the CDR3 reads TGTGCCAGCAGTTTGCAGGTTAACTATGGCTACACCTTC. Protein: CASSLQVNYGYTF.

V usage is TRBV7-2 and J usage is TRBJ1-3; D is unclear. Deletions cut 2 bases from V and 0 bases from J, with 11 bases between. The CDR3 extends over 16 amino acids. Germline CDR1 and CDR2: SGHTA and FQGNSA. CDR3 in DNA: TGTGCCAGCAGCTTACAATCCGGGTCCTCTGGAAACACCATATATTTT. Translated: CASSLQSGSSGNTIYF.

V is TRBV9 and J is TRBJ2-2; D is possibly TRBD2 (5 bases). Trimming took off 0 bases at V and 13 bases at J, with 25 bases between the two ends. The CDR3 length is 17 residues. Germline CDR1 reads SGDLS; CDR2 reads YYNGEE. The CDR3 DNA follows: TGTGCCAGCAGCGTAGGTGTCTCCCCGAGCGACGGGGTGGGGCTGTTTTTT. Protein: CASSVGVSPSDGVGLFF.

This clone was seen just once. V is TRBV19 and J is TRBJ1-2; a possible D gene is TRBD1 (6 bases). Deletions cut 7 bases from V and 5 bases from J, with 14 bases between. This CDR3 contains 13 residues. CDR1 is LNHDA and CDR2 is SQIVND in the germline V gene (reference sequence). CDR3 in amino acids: CASNDRGGYGYTF. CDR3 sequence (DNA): TGTGCCAGTAATGATAGAGGGGGTTATGGCTACACCTTC.

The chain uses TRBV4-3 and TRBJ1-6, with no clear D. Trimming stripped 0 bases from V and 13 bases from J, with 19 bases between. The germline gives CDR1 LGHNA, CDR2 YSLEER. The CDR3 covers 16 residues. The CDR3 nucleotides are TGCGCCAGCAGCCAAGATTACAGAACAGTCTCCCTGCCCCTCCACTTT. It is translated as CASSQDYRTVSLPLHF.

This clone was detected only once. This CDR3 is CASSGQGYNEQFF. CDR3 DNA sequence: TGTGCCAGCAGTGGACAGGGCTACAATGAGCAGTTCTTC. This sequence joins TRBV2 and TRBJ2-1; TRBD1 aligns across 7 bases. Germline V CDR1 and CDR2: SNHLY, FYNNEI. CDR3 length equals 13 residues. V lost 4 bases to trimming and J lost 3 bases; unmatched junction nucleotides: 0.

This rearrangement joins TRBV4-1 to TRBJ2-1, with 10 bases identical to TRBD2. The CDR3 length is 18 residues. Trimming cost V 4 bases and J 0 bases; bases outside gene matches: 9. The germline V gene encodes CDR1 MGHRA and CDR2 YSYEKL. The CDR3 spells CASSLNPTSGDSYNEQFF. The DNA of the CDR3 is TGCGCCAGCAGCCTTAACCCTACTAGCGGGGACTCCTACAATGAGCAGTTCTTC.

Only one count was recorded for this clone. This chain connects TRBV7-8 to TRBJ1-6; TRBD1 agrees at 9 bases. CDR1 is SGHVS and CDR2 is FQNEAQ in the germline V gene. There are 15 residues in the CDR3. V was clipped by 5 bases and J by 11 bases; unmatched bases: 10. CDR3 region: CASSPQGTGNTPLHF. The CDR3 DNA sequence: TGTGCCAGCAGCCCCCAGGGGACAGGGAATACACCCCTCCACTTT.

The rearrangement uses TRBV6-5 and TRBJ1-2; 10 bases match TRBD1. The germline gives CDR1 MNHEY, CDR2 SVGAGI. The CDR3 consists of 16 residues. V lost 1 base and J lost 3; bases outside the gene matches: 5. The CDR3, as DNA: TGTGCCAGCAGTTACTTGGGACAGGGGTTCGACTATGGCTACACCTTC. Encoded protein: CASSYLGQGFDYGYTF.

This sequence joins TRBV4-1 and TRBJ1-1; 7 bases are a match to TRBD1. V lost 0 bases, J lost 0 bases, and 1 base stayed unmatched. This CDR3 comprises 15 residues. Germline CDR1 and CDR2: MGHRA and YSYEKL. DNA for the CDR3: TGCGCCAGCAGCCAAGATGACAGGGTGAACACTGAAGCTTTCTTT. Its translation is CASSQDDRVNTEAFF.

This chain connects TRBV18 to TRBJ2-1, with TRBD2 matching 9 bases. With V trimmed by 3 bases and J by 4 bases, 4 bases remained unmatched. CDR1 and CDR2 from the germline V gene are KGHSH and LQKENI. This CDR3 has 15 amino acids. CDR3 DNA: TGTGCCAGCTCACCCCTAGCGGGACAATACAATGAGCAGTTCTTC. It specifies CASSPLAGQYNEQFF.